The 15 T cell receptor beta chains presented below share a single source sample, sequenced in a study of blood T cell repertoires in COVID-19. TCRdb keeps only in-frame clones here, not all; method: immunoSEQ multiplex PCR. The repertoire holds over 300,000 clones, with approximately 89% as singletons. Material: PBMCs or T cells enriched from blood (not recorded which). All receptors derive from a woman in her thirties or forties who had recovered from COVID-19.

This chain links TRBV11-3 with TRBJ2-1; 9 bases line up with TRBD2. Germline trimming cut 2 bases from V and 16 bases from J; bases unmatched to any gene: 9. The CDR3 loop spans 13 amino acids. From germline, CDR1 is SGHNT and CDR2 YENEEA. This CDR3 is CASSLNDAGGLFF. CDR3 nucleotide sequence: TGTGCCAGCAGCTTAAATGATGCGGGAGGGCTTTTCTTC.

This chain joins TRBV30 and TRBJ2-7, with TRBD2 matching 12 bases. The germline V gene encodes CDR1 GTSNPN and CDR2 SVGIG (reference sequence). J gave up 4 bases and V 3 bases, and 1 base lay outside the gene matches. CDR3 length: 13 amino acids. CDR3 DNA sequence: TGTGCCTGGAGACTAGCGGGAGGATACGAGCAGTACTTC. Amino acids: CAWRLAGGYEQYF.

This chain joins TRBV5-4 and TRBJ2-1; D remains unclear. The CDR3 is made up of 15 amino acids. With 0 bases removed from V and 0 bases from J, the gap between germline ends came to 7 bases. The germline gives CDR1 SGHNT, CDR2 YYREEE (reference sequence). The CDR3 bases are TGTGCCAGCAGCTTGGACACCCGCTCCTACAATGAGCAGTTCTTC. This sequence encodes CASSLDTRSYNEQFF.

The rearrangement uses TRBV4-2 and TRBJ2-7, with D tentatively TRBD2 (5 bases). Trimming shortened V by 1 base and J by 2 bases, and 9 bases separated the two germline ends. The germline CDR1 and CDR2 sequences are LGHNA and YNFKEQ. The CDR3 covers 14 residues. The CDR3: CASSQGRGPYEQYF. CDR3 nucleotides: TGTGCCAGCAGCCAAGGTCGGGGTCCCTACGAGCAGTACTTC.

This chain uses TRBV18 with TRBJ2-1; 9 bases map to TRBD2. Germline CDR1 reads KGHSH; CDR2 reads LQKENI. The CDR3 covers 15 residues. V was clipped by 0 bases and J by 9 bases; unmatched bases: 6. Here the CDR3 reads CASSPPESGGFEQFF. The CDR3 coding sequence is TGTGCCAGCTCACCACCGGAGAGCGGGGGGTTTGAGCAGTTCTTC.

The chain couples TRBV6-5 to TRBJ2-3; tentative D call: TRBD2 (5 bases). CDR3 length: 13 amino acids. Trimming cost V 2 bases and J 8 bases, with 11 bases left between them. Germline V lookup: CDR1 MNHEY, CDR2 SVGAGI. CDR3 DNA sequence: TGTGCCAGCAGTTACCCCGGACTGGGTACGCAGTATTTT. Encoded protein: CASSYPGLGTQYF.

The chain links TRBV18 to TRBJ1-2, with D possibly matching TRBD1 (5 bases). The V end was cut by 5 bases, the J end by 4 bases, with 11 bases between. This CDR3 has 13 residues. Per the germline V gene, CDR1 is KGHSH and CDR2 is LQKENI. CDR3 sequence reads: CASSYDSSYGYTF. Written as DNA, the CDR3 is TGTGCCAGCTCATACGACAGTTCCTATGGCTACACCTTC.

This chain connects TRBV19 to TRBJ2-7; 11 bases are a match to TRBD1. V gave up 5 bases and J gave up 7 bases; unmatched junction bases: 7. This CDR3 is 14 amino acids long. The germline CDR1 and CDR2 sequences are LNHDA and SQIVND (reference sequence). The CDR3 here is CASSPDRGPGEQYF. CDR3 coding DNA: TGTGCCAGTAGTCCGGACAGGGGGCCGGGGGAGCAGTACTTC.

This chain uses TRBV28 with TRBJ1-2; D unresolved. The length of the CDR3 is 12 residues. From germline, CDR1 is MDHEN and CDR2 SYDVKM. V was clipped by 5 bases and J by 2 bases, with 6 bases between them. The CDR3 DNA reads as TGTGCCAGCAGTCCGCGGAACTATGGCTACACCTTC. This encodes CASSPRNYGYTF.

This clone came up a few times. CDR3 sequence (DNA): TGCAGCGTCGTGGGCCGTGCCGGACAATCCTATGGCTACACCTTC. Encoded protein: CSVVGRAGQSYGYTF. The chain joins TRBV29-1 to TRBJ1-2, with D perhaps TRBD1 (5 bases). The CDR3 loop spans 15 amino acids. In germline, CDR1 is SQVTM, CDR2 ANQGSEA. V lost 6 bases and J 4 bases, leaving 21 bases between the germline ends.

J is TRBJ1-2 and V is TRBV5-6; possibly TRBD1 for D (6 bases). The CDR3 contains 16 residues. Trimming took off 1 base at V and 5 bases at J, with 18 bases between the two ends. In germline, CDR1 is SGHDT, CDR2 YYEEEE. CDR3: CASSLSFQGWDYGYTF. CDR3 nucleotide sequence: TGTGCCAGCAGCTTGTCTTTCCAGGGGTGGGATTATGGCTACACCTTC.

The V call is TRBV28, the J call TRBJ2-7, with D possibly matching TRBD1 (5 bases). Germline CDR1 is MDHEN and CDR2 is SYDVKM. The ends were cut back, 1 base at V and 5 bases at J, with 15 bases in the middle. The CDR3 is made up of 15 amino acids. DNA of the CDR3: TGTGCCAGCAGTTTATCGGTTTTTACAGGAAACGAGCAGTACTTC. Protein product: CASSLSVFTGNEQYF.

The rearrangement uses TRBV7-9 and TRBJ1-3; D is undetermined. Germline V gene lookup returns CDR1 SEHNR and CDR2 FQNEAQ (reference sequence). The CDR3 totals 17 residues. Trimming left V 5 bases short and J 0 bases short, with 17 bases between. Here the CDR3 reads CASSPLVSGYSGNTIYF. As DNA, the CDR3 is TGTGCCAGCAGCCCACTAGTGTCTGGTTACTCTGGAAACACCATATATTTT.

The chain joins TRBV30 to TRBJ2-5; D is perhaps TRBD1 (5 bases). CDR3 size: 14 residues. Germline-derived CDR1 and CDR2 are GTSNPN and SVGIG (reference sequence). Trimming pared 0 bases from V and 1 base from J, leaving 9 bases between. The CDR3 is CAWSVRRAQETQYF. CDR3 nucleotide sequence: TGTGCCTGGAGTGTACGCAGGGCCCAAGAGACCCAGTACTTC.

This clone was seen a handful of times. This sequence joins TRBV2 and TRBJ1-5; a weak D match, TRBD1 (6 bases). CDR1 and CDR2 (germline): SNHLY, FYNNEI. V gave up 7 bases and J gave up 1 base, with 14 bases separating them. The CDR3 covers 15 residues. The CDR3 bases are TGTGCCAGCAAGGGGGAGAAGGTGAGCAATCAGCCCCAGCATTTT. It codes for CASKGEKVSNQPQHF. Using reference TRBV2 and TRBJ1-5 for the parts outside the CDR3, the full variable domain is EPEVTQTPSHQVTQMGQEVILRCVPISNHLYFYWYRQILGQKVEFLVSFYNNEISEKSEIFDDQFSVERPDGSNFTLKIRSTKLEDSAMYFCASKGEKVSNQPQHFGDGTRLSIL.